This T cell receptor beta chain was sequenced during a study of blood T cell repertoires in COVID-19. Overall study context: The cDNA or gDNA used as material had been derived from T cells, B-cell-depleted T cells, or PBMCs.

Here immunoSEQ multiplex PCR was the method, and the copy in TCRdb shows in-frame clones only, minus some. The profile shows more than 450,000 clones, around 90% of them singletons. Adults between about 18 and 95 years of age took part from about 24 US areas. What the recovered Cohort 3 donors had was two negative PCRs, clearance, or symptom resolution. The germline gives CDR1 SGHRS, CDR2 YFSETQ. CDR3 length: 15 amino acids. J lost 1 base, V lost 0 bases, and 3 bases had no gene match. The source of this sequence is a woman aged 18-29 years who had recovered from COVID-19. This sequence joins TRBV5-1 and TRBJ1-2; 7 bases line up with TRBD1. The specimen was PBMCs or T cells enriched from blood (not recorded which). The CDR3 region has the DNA TGCGCCAGCAGCTTGGCCGGGACAGATAACTATGGCTACACCTTC. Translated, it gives CASSLAGTDNYGYTF.